This T cell receptor (beta chain) was sequenced during a study of technical replicates of blood from several donors. TCRdb keeps only in-frame clones here, not all; method: immunoSEQ multiplex PCR. The data contain tens of thousands of clones, approximately 86% of them seen just once; the ten biggest clones take up roughly 5.3%. The germline V gene has CDR1 LNHDA and CDR2 SQIVND (reference sequence). Trimming shortened V by 5 bases and J by 1 base, and 12 bases separated the two germline ends. This CDR3 is 14 amino acids long. The TCR originated in a human donor in good health. Some clones in this sample may be carry-over from other donors' samples. The chain carries TRBV19 and TRBJ2-7, with a weak D call TRBD2 (6 bases). The sample consisted of PBMCs. CDR3 sequence (DNA): TGTGCCAGTAGTCCAGGAGGGAGTTCCTACGAGCAGTACTTC. Translating it yields CASSPGGSSYEQYF.